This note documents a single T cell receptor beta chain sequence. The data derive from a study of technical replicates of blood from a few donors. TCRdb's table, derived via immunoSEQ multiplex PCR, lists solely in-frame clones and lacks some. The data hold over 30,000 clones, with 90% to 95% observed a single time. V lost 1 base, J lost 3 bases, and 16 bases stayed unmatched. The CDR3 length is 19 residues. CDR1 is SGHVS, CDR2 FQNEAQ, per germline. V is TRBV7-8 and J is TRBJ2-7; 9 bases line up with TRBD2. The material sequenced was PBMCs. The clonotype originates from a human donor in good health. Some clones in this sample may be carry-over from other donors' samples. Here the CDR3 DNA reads TGTGCCAGCAGCTTAGGAATCCTCCGGGTTAGCGGGGGACACTACGAGCAGTACTTC. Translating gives CASSLGILRVSGGHYEQYF.